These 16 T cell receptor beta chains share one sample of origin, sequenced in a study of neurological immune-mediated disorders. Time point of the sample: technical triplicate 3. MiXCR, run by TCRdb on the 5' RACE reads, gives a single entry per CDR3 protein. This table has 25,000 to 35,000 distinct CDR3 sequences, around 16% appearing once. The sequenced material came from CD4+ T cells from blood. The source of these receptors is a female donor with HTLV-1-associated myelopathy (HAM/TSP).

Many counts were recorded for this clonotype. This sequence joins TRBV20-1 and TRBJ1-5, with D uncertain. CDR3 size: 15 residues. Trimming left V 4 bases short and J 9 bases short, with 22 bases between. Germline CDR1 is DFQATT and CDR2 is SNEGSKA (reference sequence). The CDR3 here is CSATPGGRSLRPQHF. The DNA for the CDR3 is TGCAGTGCTACCCCTGGTGGGAGAAGTCTTCGGCCCCAGCATTTT.

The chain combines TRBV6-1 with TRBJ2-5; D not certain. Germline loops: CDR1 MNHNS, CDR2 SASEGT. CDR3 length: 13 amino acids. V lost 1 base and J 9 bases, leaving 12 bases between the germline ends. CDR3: CASSEGVFKAQYF. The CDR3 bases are TGTGCCAGCAGTGAAGGGGTATTCAAGGCCCAGTACTTC.

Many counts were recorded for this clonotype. CDR3 protein: CASSLVTGNPYEQYF. CDR3 nucleotide sequence: TGCGCCAGCAGCTTGGTGACAGGGAACCCCTACGAGCAGTACTTC. The rearrangement uses TRBV5-1 and TRBJ2-7, with 7 bases matching TRBD1. With V trimmed by 0 bases and J by 2 bases, 5 bases remained unmatched. This CDR3 has 15 residues. The germline gives CDR1 SGHRS, CDR2 YFSETQ.

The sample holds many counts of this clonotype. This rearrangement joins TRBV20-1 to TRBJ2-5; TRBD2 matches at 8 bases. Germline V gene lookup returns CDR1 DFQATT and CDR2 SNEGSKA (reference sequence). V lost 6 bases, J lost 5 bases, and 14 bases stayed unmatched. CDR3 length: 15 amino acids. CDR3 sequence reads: CSAPVGAGVGETQYF. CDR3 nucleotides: TGCAGTGCCCCTGTGGGAGCGGGAGTGGGGGAGACCCAGTACTTC.

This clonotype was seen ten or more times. CDR3 in amino acids: CASSYSPGLAGGPQETQYF. The CDR3 nucleotides read TGTGCCAGCAGTTACTCTCCGGGACTAGCGGGGGGGCCTCAGGAGACCCAGTACTTC. The chain is built from TRBV6-5 and TRBJ2-5; 16 nucleotides align to TRBD2. Germline V lookup: CDR1 MNHEY, CDR2 SVGAGI. V trimming: 0 bases; J trimming: 5 bases; junction bases outside the gene matches: 9. CDR3 length: 19 residues.

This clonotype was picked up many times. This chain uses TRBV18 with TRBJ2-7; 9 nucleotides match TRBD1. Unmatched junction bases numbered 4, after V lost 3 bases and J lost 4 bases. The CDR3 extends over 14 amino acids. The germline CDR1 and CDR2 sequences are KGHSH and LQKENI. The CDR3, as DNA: TGTGCCAGCTCACCTGGGACAGGGCCATACGAGCAGTACTTC. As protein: CASSPGTGPYEQYF.

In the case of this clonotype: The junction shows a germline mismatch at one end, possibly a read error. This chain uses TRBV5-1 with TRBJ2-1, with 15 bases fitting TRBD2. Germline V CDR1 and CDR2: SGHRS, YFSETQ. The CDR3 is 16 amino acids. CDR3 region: CANSLRTSGGVHEQFF. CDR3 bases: TGCGCCAACAGCCTTAGGACTAGCGGGGGGGTACATGAGCAGTTCTTC.

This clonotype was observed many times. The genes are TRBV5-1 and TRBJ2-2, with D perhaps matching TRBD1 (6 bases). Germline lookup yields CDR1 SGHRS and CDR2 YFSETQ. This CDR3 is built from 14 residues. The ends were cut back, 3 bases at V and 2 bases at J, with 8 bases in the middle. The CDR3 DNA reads TGCGCCAGCAGCTCCGGGACAAACACCGGGGAGCTGTTTTTT. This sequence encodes CASSSGTNTGELFF.

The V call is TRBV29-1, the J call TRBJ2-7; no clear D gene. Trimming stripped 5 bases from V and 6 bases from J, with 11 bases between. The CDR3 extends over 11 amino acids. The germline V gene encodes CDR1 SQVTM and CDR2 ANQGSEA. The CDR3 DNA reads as TGCAGCGTTCGACGCGCGACCGAGCAGTACTTC. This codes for CSVRRATEQYF.

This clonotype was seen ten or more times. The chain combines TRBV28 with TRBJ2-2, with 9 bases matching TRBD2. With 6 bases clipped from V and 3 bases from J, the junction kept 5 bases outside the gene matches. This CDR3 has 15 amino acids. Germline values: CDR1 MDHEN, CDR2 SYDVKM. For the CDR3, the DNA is TGTGCCAGCAGATTAAGCGGGAGGTACACCGGGGAGCTGTTTTTT. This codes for CASRLSGRYTGELFF. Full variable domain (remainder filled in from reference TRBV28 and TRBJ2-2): DVKVTQSSRYLVKRTGEKVFLECVQDMDHENMFWYRQDPGLGLRLIYFSYDVKMKEKGDIPEGYSVSREKKERFSLILESASTNQTSMYLCASRLSGRYTGELFFGEGSRLTVL.

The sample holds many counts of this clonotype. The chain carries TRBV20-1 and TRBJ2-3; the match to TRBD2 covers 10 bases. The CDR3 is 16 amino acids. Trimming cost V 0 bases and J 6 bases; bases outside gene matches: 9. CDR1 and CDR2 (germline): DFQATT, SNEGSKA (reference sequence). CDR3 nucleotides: TGCAGTGCTAGAGATATAGCGGGAGGTGATCCCGATACGCAGTATTTT. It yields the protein CSARDIAGGDPDTQYF.

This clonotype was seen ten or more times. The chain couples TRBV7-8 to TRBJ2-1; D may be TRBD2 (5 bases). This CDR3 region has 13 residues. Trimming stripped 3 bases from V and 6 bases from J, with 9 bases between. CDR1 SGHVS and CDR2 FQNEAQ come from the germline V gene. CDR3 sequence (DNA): TGTGCCAGCAGCTTCGGGAAGTTCAATGAGCAGTTCTTC. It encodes CASSFGKFNEQFF. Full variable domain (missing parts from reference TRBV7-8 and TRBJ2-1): GAGVSQSPRYKVAKRGQDVALRCDPISGHVSLFWYQQALGQGPEFLTYFQNEAQLDKSGLPSDRFFAERPEGSVSTLKIQRTQQEDSAVYLCASSFGKFNEQFFGPGTRLTVL.

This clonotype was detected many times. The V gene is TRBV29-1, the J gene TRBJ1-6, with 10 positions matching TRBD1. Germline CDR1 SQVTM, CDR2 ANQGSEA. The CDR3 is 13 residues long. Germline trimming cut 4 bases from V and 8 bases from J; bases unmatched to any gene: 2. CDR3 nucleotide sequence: TGCAGCGTTGCTGGACAGGGGGATTCACCCCTCCACTTT. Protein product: CSVAGQGDSPLHF.

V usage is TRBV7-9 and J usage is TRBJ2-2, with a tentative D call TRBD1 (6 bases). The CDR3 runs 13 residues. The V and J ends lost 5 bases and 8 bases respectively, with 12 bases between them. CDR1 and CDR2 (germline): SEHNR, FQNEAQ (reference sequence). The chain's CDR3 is CASSDTGMGELFF. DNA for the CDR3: TGTGCCAGCAGCGACACAGGGATGGGGGAGCTGTTTTTT.

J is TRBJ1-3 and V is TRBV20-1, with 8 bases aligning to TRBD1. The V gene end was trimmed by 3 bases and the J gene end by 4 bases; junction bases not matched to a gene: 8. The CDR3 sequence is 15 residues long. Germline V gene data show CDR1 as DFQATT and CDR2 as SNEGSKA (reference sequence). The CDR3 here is CSASYQGAGGNTIYF. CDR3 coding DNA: TGCAGTGCTAGCTATCAGGGGGCTGGAGGAAACACCATATATTTT.

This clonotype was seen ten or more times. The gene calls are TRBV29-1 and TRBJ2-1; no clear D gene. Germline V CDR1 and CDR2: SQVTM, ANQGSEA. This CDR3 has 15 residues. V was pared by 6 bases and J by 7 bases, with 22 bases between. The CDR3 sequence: CSVKTGYSAGNEQFF. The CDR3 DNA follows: TGCAGCGTGAAAACCGGATACAGTGCCGGTAATGAGCAGTTCTTC.